The clone carrying this T cell receptor (beta chain) was found a few times. Its antigen is currently unknown. MiXCR was run by TCRdb on the reads, yielding one entry per CDR3 protein. The sample comprises about a million distinct CDR3 sequences, about a third of which are singletons, and around 15% rests with the top ten. The sample belongs to a study of T cell repertoires in cytomegalovirus infection. In the study overall: CMV infection plus the matching HLA type was flagged by public TCR beta signatures. Study-level results: Dominant in the ex vivo response were TCR beta clonotypes restricted by HLA-C and specific for CMV. Using cumulative public TCR beta family frequency, the authors identified those who carried CMV together with the relevant HLA.

Trimming at V came to 3 bases and at J to 3 bases, leaving 8 bases not matched to a gene. Germline CDR1 is LNHNV and CDR2 is YYDKDF (reference sequence). The CDR3 is 17 amino acids. The receptor was derived from a human donor in good health (CMV status not recorded). Some clones in this sample may be carry-over from other donors' samples. The chain links TRBV15 to TRBJ1-1; TRBD1 agrees at 12 bases. Source: cultured CD8+ T cells from PBMCs, taken from culture after CMV antigen stimulation. The CDR3 is CATSRGTGGRWDTEAFF. The DNA for the CDR3 is TGTGCCACCAGCAGGGGGACAGGGGGCCGATGGGACACTGAAGCTTTCTTT.